Included here is one T cell receptor beta chain sequence, with context. Its antigen is not identified. This record comes from a study of T cells in Graves' hyperthyroidism and ophthalmopathy. General study points: Model predictions of ophthalmopathy came a median approximately seven months before onset.

V shed 0 bases and J shed 0 bases, with 9 bases lying between them. Germline CDR1 is MRHNA and CDR2 is SNTAGT. There are 16 residues in the CDR3. TCR beta CDR3 regions were amplified from RNA transcripts. Using the HTBI primer set, a first-round RT-PCR was run on the TCR CDR3. TCRdb re-called the multiplex PCR reads with MiXCR, one entry per CDR3 protein. The table includes 550,000 to 650,000 distinct CDR3 sequences, about 14% detected once. The chain links TRBV6-4 to TRBJ1-5; the D gene is possibly TRBD1 (6 bases). The TCR comes from a young woman with Graves' hyperthyroidism that later progressed to Graves' ophthalmopathy. The sample comprised blood. CDR3 bases: TGTGCCAGCAGTGACTCCTGGACAGATAGCAATCAGCCCCAGCATTTT. Translating it yields CASSDSWTDSNQPQHF.